This T cell receptor beta chain stems from a study of blood T cell repertoires in COVID-19. The wider study: PBMCs, B-cell-depleted T cells, or T cells were the source of the cDNA or gDNA that made up the material.

CDR1 is LNHDA and CDR2 is SQIVND in the germline V gene (reference sequence). Trimming shortened V by 8 bases and J by 7 bases, and 15 bases separated the two germline ends. CDR3 length: 13 amino acids. Assay used: immunoSEQ multiplex PCR; TCRdb lists only in-frame clones, some missing. The sample shows roughly 250,000 clones, around 86% of them seen only once. The source material was peripheral blood. This TCR came from an older woman with active or convalescent COVID-19. The chain combines TRBV19 with TRBJ1-5; D unresolved. The DNA for the CDR3 is TGTGCCAGTGTTTTATCGGGGAACCAGCCCCAGCATTTT. This sequence encodes CASVLSGNQPQHF.